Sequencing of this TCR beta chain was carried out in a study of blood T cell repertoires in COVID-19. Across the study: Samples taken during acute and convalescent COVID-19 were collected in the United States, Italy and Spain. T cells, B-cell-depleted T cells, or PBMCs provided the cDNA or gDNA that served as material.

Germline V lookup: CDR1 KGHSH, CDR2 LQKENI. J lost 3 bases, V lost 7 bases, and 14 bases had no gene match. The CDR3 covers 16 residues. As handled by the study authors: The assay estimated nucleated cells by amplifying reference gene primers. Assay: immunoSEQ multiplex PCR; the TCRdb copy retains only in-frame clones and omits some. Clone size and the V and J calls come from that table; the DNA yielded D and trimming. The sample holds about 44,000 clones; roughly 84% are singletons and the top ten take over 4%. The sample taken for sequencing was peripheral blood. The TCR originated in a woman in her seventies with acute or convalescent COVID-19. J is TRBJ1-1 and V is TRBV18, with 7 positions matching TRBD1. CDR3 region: CASFLLPGQKDTEAFF. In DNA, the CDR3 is TGTGCCAGCTTCCTCCTCCCGGGACAGAAAGACACTGAAGCTTTCTTT.